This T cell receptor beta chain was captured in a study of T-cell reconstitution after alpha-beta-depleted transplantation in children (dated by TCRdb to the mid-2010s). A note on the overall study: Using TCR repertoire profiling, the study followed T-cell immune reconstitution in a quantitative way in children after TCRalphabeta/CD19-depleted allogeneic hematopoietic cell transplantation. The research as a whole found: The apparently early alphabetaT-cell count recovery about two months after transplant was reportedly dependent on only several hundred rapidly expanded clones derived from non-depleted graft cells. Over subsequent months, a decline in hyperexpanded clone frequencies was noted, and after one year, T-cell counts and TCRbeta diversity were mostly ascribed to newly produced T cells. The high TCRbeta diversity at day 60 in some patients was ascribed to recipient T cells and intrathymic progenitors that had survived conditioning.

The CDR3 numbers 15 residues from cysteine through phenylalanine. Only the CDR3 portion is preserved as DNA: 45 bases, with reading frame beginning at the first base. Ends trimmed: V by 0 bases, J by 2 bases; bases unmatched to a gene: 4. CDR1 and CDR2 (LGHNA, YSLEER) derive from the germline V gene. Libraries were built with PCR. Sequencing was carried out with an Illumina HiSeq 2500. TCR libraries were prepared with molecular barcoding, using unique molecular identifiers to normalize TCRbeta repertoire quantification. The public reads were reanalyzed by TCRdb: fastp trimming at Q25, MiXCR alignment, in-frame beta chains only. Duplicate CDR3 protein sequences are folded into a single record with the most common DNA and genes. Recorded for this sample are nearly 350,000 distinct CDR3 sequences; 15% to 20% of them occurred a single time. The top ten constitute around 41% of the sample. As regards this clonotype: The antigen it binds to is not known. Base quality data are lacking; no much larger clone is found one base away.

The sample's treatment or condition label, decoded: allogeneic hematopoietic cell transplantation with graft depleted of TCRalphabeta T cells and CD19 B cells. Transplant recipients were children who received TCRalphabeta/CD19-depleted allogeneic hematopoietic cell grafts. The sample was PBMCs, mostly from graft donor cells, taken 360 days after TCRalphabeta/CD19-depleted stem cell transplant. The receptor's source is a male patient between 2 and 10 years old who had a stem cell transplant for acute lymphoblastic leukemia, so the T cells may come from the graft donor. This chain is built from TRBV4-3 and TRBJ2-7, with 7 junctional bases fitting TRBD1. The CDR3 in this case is CASSQDLQGAYEQYF. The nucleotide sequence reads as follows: TGCGCCAGCAGCCAAGATCTCCAGGGGGCCTACGAGCAGTACTTC.